This paragraph covers one T cell receptor beta chain sequence. This CDR3 has 16 residues. Between the trimmed V and J ends, which lost 3 bases and 9 bases, there was a span of 19 bases. The V gene's germline CDR1 is SGHRS and CDR2 YFSETQ. This sample was taken from a study of blood T cell repertoires in COVID-19. The repertoire was sequenced with immunoSEQ multiplex PCR; TCRdb's copy has only in-frame clones and lacks some. Of about 210,000 clones listed, 65% to 85% are singletons. This chain connects TRBV5-1 to TRBJ1-6; maybe TRBD1 (6 bases). The sample comprised PBMCs or T cells enriched from blood (not recorded which). The source is a young woman who had been exposed to COVID-19. CDR3 loop: CASSYNTGSGFSPLHF. The DNA for the CDR3 is TGCGCCAGCAGCTACAACACAGGGTCTGGCTTTTCACCCCTCCACTTT.